This TCR beta chain was identified in a study of shared clonotypes between healthy human individuals. About the research overall: CD4 naive cells filled three plates per donor, CD4 memory three, CD8 naive two and CD8 memory one. Study outcomes and limitations: With a few donors compared, around 5% of naive CD4 clonotypes were shared. Apart from blood, nothing was sampled; tissue repertoires likely differ.

Between the trimmed V and J ends, which lost 5 bases and 6 bases, there was a span of 14 bases. CDR3 length: 13 amino acids. CDR1 SEHNR and CDR2 FQNEAQ come from the germline V gene (reference sequence). The assay used deep level. The protocol was immunoSEQ multiplex PCR, while the TCRdb copy is restricted to in-frame clones and leaves out a portion. The data show over a million clones, approximately 98% seen once. Notes on this clone: Its matching antigen is unknown.

This clonotype was obtained from a young man in good health. The chain has TRBV7-9 and TRBJ2-7; D perhaps matches TRBD1 (5 bases). Sequenced material: naive CD4+ T cells sorted from blood. Subset noted: CD45RA+ positively selected. CDR3 sequence reads: CASSPLSGLEQYF. In DNA, the CDR3 is TGTGCCAGCAGCCCTCTCTCAGGGCTCGAGCAGTACTTC.